The present entry profiles one T cell receptor beta chain with its context. The sample is drawn from a study of T cell changes during pregnancy in multiple sclerosis. Only in-frame clones appear in the TCRdb table, and some are missing; sequencing was by immunoSEQ multiplex PCR. This table has approximately 85,000 clones, roughly 92% appearing once. V was cut by 3 bases and J by 1 base, with 6 bases left in between. Germline V gives CDR1 KGHSH, CDR2 LQKENI. This CDR3 is 13 amino acids long. The origin of this receptor is a female donor with multiple sclerosis, enrolled in a pregnancy study. The source was peripheral blood, collected in the first trimester of pregnancy. This chain connects TRBV18 to TRBJ2-5; a possible D gene is TRBD2 (5 bases). The CDR3 DNA reads as TGTGCCAGCTCACCCGGGATCCAAGAGACCCAGTACTTC. Encoded protein: CASSPGIQETQYF.